The 16 T cell receptor beta chains below come from one sample, sequenced in a study of post-analysis software for immune sequencing data. The authors incorporated unique molecular identifiers into the TCR beta cDNA libraries. TCRdb re-analysed the PCR reads in MiXCR, keeping a single row per CDR3 protein. The profile covers hundreds of thousands of distinct CDR3 sequences, with approximately 60% appearing a single time and approximately 10% taken by the ten largest. The antigens for these receptors are not known. General study results and limits: TRBV segments more frequent in patients than in controls numbered a few and included TRBV5-6, TRBV5-1 and TRBV20-1.

Sequences were obtained from blood. These TCRs come from a girl aged 2-9 years with multiple sclerosis.

The chain uses TRBV18 and TRBJ1-2; 10 positions match TRBD1. CDR1 is KGHSH and CDR2 is LQKENI in the germline V gene. The CDR3 consists of 13 residues. J gave up 8 bases and V 3 bases, and 3 bases lay outside the gene matches. The CDR3 region has the DNA TGTGCCAGCTCACCTGGGACAGGGGTGGGCTACACCTTC. Amino acid sequence: CASSPGTGVGYTF.

The chain uses TRBV5-1 and TRBJ1-1; no firm D call. V lost 4 bases and J lost 0, with 10 bases in between. Germline V lookup: CDR1 SGHRS, CDR2 YFSETQ. The CDR3 length is 14 residues. CDR3 DNA: TGCGCCAGCAGCGACGGTCCTCTGAACACTGAAGCTTTCTTT. Residues: CASSDGPLNTEAFF.

The gene calls are TRBV21-1 and TRBJ2-5; TRBD2 is the table's D call, not checked against the DNA. TRBV21-1 is labeled a pseudogene. This CDR3 has 16 amino acids. The CDR3 sequence: CARAGTRGSLQETQYF. The CDR3 region has the DNA TGTGCCAGAGCCGGGACTAGAGGGAGTCTACAAGAGACCCAGTACTTC.

As to this clonotype: The junction differs from germline at one of its ends, possibly a read error. The chain employs TRBV4-1 and TRBJ1-1; 7 bases agree with TRBD1. The CDR3 totals 18 residues. Germline loops: CDR1 MGHRA, CDR2 YSYEKL. The CDR3 protein is CASGQEDRVVWLNTEAFF. In DNA, the CDR3 is TGCGCCAGCGGCCAAGAAGACAGGGTGGTGTGGCTGAACACTGAAGCTTTCTTT.

CDR3 DNA: TGCGCCAGCAGCCAAATCTTAGATACGCAGTATTTT. Translating gives CASSQILDTQYF. The chain carries TRBV4-1 and TRBJ2-3; D unresolved. The length of the CDR3 is 12 residues. The ends were cut back, 2 bases at V and 5 bases at J, with 5 bases in the middle. Germline-derived CDR1 and CDR2 are MGHRA and YSYEKL.

The rearrangement uses TRBV13 and TRBJ2-3; 11 nucleotides match TRBD2. V trimming: 3 bases; J trimming: 0 bases; junction bases outside the gene matches: 8. The CDR3 is 18 residues long. Germline CDR1 and CDR2: PRHDT and FYEKMQ (reference sequence). This CDR3 is CASSFWSGLAESTDTQYF. CDR3 sequence (DNA): TGTGCCAGCAGCTTCTGGTCGGGACTAGCGGAGAGCACAGATACGCAGTATTTT.

The chain is built from TRBV5-1 and TRBJ2-4; 11 nucleotides align to TRBD1. CDR1 and CDR2 from the germline V gene are SGHRS and YFSETQ. The ends lost 4 bases at V and 13 bases at J; junction bases unmatched: 16. This CDR3 is 16 amino acids long. CDR3 sequence: CASSLGTGGPIWEQYF. The DNA for the CDR3 is TGCGCCAGCAGCCTAGGGACAGGGGGACCTATTTGGGAGCAGTACTTC.

The V and J genes are TRBV29-1 and TRBJ2-5; the match to TRBD2 covers 10 bases. Germline lookup yields CDR1 SQVTM and CDR2 ANQGSEA. The CDR3 runs to 15 residues. V shed 3 bases, J shed 4 bases, and the junction held 8 bases outside the gene matches. In DNA, the CDR3 is TGCAGCGTTGAGGAGACTAGCGGGCCTCGAGAGACCCAGTACTTC. Translated, it gives CSVEETSGPRETQYF.

The chain combines TRBV7-9 with TRBJ1-5, with D unresolved. Germline CDR1 reads SEHNR; CDR2 reads FQNEAQ (reference sequence). The CDR3 is made up of 15 amino acids. Trimming left V 4 bases short and J 7 bases short, with 17 bases between. CDR3 sequence (DNA): TGTGCCAGCAGCTCCGAGGGCAGTTCGGCCCAGCCCCAGCATTTT. This codes for CASSSEGSSAQPQHF. The full variable domain, with the rest looked up from reference TRBV7-9 and TRBJ1-5, is DTGVSQNPRHKITKRGQNVTFRCDPISEHNRLYWYRQTLGQGPEFLTYFQNEAQLEKSRLLSDRFSAERPKGSFSTLEIQRTEQGDSAMYLCASSSEGSSAQPQHFGDGTRLSIL.

CDR3 in amino acids: CASSSQGRTDTQYF. The CDR3 DNA reads as TGTGCCAGCAGTTCACAGGGTCGCACAGATACGCAGTATTTT. The chain is built from TRBV6-5 and TRBJ2-3, with D possibly TRBD1 on 6 matching bases. CDR3 length: 14 residues. Germline V gene sequence: CDR1 MNHEY, CDR2 SVGAGI. V shed 4 bases and J shed 1 base, with 9 bases lying between them.

This chain connects TRBV7-9 to TRBJ2-1; 7 bases agree with TRBD1. Unmatched junction bases numbered 1, after V lost 9 bases and J lost 5 bases. CDR1 is SEHNR and CDR2 is FQNEAQ in the germline V gene (reference sequence). The CDR3 covers 11 residues. The CDR3 is CASGQDNEQFF. The CDR3 DNA is TGTGCCAGTGGACAGGACAATGAGCAGTTCTTC.

The chain links TRBV20-1 to TRBJ2-1; tentatively, D is TRBD1 (6 bases). This CDR3 spans 14 amino acids. The germline gives CDR1 DFQATT, CDR2 SNEGSKA (reference sequence). Deletions cut 5 bases from V and 5 bases from J, with 16 bases between. The CDR3: CSACTGYGHNEQFF. The CDR3 DNA sequence: TGCAGTGCTTGTACAGGGTACGGCCACAATGAGCAGTTCTTC.

This clonotype was counted only a few times. V gene TRBV12-3 or TRBV12-4 combines with J gene TRBJ1-1; possibly TRBD1 for D (6 bases). The CDR3 is made up of 11 amino acids. V lost 7 bases to trimming and J lost 8 bases, with 11 bases between them. CDR3 sequence (DNA): TGTGCCAGCATCGACGGACAGGAAGCTTTCTTT. Translating gives CASIDGQEAFF.

The chain links TRBV2 to TRBJ2-1; TRBD2 agrees at 7 bases. This CDR3 is built from 13 residues. V lost 8 bases to trimming and J lost 0 bases; unmatched junction nucleotides: 1. Per germline, CDR1 SNHLY and CDR2 FYNNEI. This CDR3 reads CASGRASYNEQFF. Written as DNA, the CDR3 is TGTGCCAGCGGGAGGGCCTCCTACAATGAGCAGTTCTTC.

The chain has TRBV5-1 and TRBJ2-5; TRBD2 agrees at 9 bases. CDR1 and CDR2 from the germline V gene are SGHRS and YFSETQ. The junction had 8 bases not matched to a gene; V was cut back by 1 base and J by 4 bases. CDR3 length: 16 residues. The CDR3 nucleotides are TGCGCCAGCAGCTTGTCCCACGGACTAGCGTTAGAGACCCAGTACTTC. Its protein product is CASSLSHGLALETQYF.

This clonotype was observed a few times. The chain links TRBV3-1 to TRBJ1-4; maybe TRBD1 (5 bases). The CDR3 consists of 18 residues. Germline-derived CDR1 and CDR2 are LGHDT and YNNKEL (reference sequence). The V and J ends lost 2 bases and 3 bases respectively, with 19 bases between them. DNA of the CDR3: TGTGCCAGCAGCCAAAAGAGGGGAGAGATCAAGGCTAATGAAAAACTGTTTTTT. This gives the protein CASSQKRGEIKANEKLFF.